These T cell receptor beta chains were read from a single sample in a study of blood T cell repertoires in COVID-19. Here immunoSEQ multiplex PCR was the method, and the copy in TCRdb shows in-frame clones only, minus some. This repertoire shows about 97,000 clones, about 87% found once; its top ten account for 15%. Sequencing input: peripheral blood. These receptors all stem from a human donor in a cohort sampled during active COVID-19. The CDR3 runs from the conserved cysteine through the conserved F or W. Each record gives: V gene, clone size, D gene, J gene, CDR3 protein, CDR3 DNA. A D gene is named only where the DNA matches it firmly. The size of a clone is reported for some rows only, either as once, few or many, or as a class for expanded clones.

V gene: TRBV29-1
clone size: NA
D gene: NA
J gene: TRBJ2-7
CDR3 protein: CSVASNVYEQYF
CDR3 DNA: TGCAGCGTTGCATCCAATGTCTACGAGCAGTACTTC

V gene: TRBV7-2
clone size: NA
D gene: NA
J gene: TRBJ2-3
CDR3 protein: CASSPAAGITDTQYF
CDR3 DNA: TGTGCCAGCAGCCCCGCTGCGGGGATCACAGATACGCAGTATTTT

V gene: TRBV7-2
clone size: NA
D gene: NA
J gene: TRBJ1-2
CDR3 protein: CASSLGGTNYGYTF
CDR3 DNA: TGTGCCAGCAGCTTAGGCGGCACTAACTATGGCTACACCTTC

V gene: TRBV7-9
clone size: NA
D gene: NA
J gene: TRBJ1-4
CDR3 protein: CASSLAQGLGEKLFF
CDR3 DNA: TGTGCCAGCAGCCTAGCCCAGGGGCTCGGGGAAAAACTGTTTTTT

V gene: TRBV9
clone size: NA
D gene: TRBD1
J gene: TRBJ1-1
CDR3 protein: CASSGAVGWDRGHSEAFF
CDR3 DNA: TGTGCCAGCAGCGGCGCGGTGGGGTGGGACAGGGGTCATTCTGAAGCTTTCTTT

V gene: TRBV3-1/TRBV3-2
clone size: NA
D gene: NA
J gene: TRBJ1-1
CDR3 protein: CASSHGGTEAFF
CDR3 DNA: TGTGCCAGCAGCCACGGGGGGACTGAAGCTTTCTTT

V gene: TRBV6-5
clone size: NA
D gene: NA
J gene: TRBJ1-1
CDR3 protein: CASSSNRIGTEAFF
CDR3 DNA: TGTGCCAGCAGCTCGAACAGGATCGGCACTGAAGCTTTCTTT

V gene: TRBV4-3
clone size: NA
D gene: NA
J gene: TRBJ2-7
CDR3 protein: CASSQDGGSTYEQYF
CDR3 DNA: TGCGCCAGCAGCCAAGACGGAGGATCCACCTACGAGCAGTACTTC

V gene: TRBV12-3/TRBV12-4
clone size: NA
D gene: TRBD1
J gene: TRBJ1-2
CDR3 protein: CASSFTGGGYTF
CDR3 DNA: TGTGCCAGCAGTTTTACAGGGGGGGGCTACACCTTC

V gene: TRBV5-4
clone size: NA
D gene: NA
J gene: TRBJ2-3
CDR3 protein: CASSYRGGDTQYF
CDR3 DNA: TGTGCCAGCAGTTACCGGGGTGGAGATACGCAGTATTTT

V gene: TRBV2
clone size: NA
D gene: NA
J gene: TRBJ1-3
CDR3 protein: CASSEAASGGNTIYF
CDR3 DNA: TGTGCCAGCAGTGAAGCGGCTTCGGGTGGAAACACCATATATTTT

V gene: TRBV5-1
clone size: NA
D gene: TRBD1
J gene: TRBJ1-2
CDR3 protein: CASSLGTGAVAYGYTF
CDR3 DNA: TGCGCCAGCAGCTTGGGGACAGGGGCGGTGGCTTATGGCTACACCTTC

V gene: TRBV29-1
clone size: NA
D gene: NA
J gene: TRBJ1-1
CDR3 protein: CSVVSGAPEAFF
CDR3 DNA: TGCAGCGTTGTATCGGGAGCCCCTGAAGCTTTCTTT

V gene: TRBV7-8
clone size: NA
D gene: NA
J gene: TRBJ1-1
CDR3 protein: CASSLALGVTEAFF
CDR3 DNA: TGTGCCAGCAGCTTAGCCTTAGGAGTCACTGAAGCTTTCTTT

V gene: TRBV5-1
clone size: NA
D gene: NA
J gene: TRBJ2-7
CDR3 protein: CASSAGRTYEQYF
CDR3 DNA: TGCGCCAGCAGCGCGGGACGGACCTACGAGCAGTACTTC

V gene: TRBV3-1/TRBV3-2
clone size: few
D gene: NA
J gene: TRBJ2-7
CDR3 protein: CASSQGASTMYF
CDR3 DNA: TGTGCCAGCAGCCAAGGGGCATCTACGATGTACTTC

V gene: TRBV3-1/TRBV3-2
clone size: NA
D gene: TRBD1
J gene: TRBJ2-3
CDR3 protein: CASSQDFPGQGLADTQYF
CDR3 DNA: TGTGCCAGCAGCCAAGATTTTCCGGGACAGGGGTTGGCAGATACGCAGTATTTT

V gene: TRBV18
clone size: NA
D gene: TRBD2
J gene: TRBJ2-5
CDR3 protein: CASSPGASGRSETQYF
CDR3 DNA: TGTGCCAGCTCCCCCGGGGCTAGCGGGAGATCAGAGACCCAGTACTTC

V gene: TRBV28
clone size: NA
D gene: TRBD1
J gene: TRBJ1-2
CDR3 protein: CASRRGRYSYGYTF
CDR3 DNA: TGTGCCAGCAGAAGGGGGCGGTATAGCTATGGCTACACCTTC

V gene: TRBV3-1/TRBV3-2
clone size: NA
D gene: NA
J gene: TRBJ1-3
CDR3 protein: CASRHKSSGNTIYF
CDR3 DNA: TGTGCCAGCAGACACAAATCCTCTGGAAACACCATATATTTT

V gene: TRBV28
clone size: NA
D gene: TRBD2
J gene: TRBJ2-7
CDR3 protein: CASKGTSGRSYEQYF
CDR3 DNA: TGTGCCAGCAAAGGGACTAGCGGGAGGTCCTACGAGCAGTACTTC

V gene: TRBV28
clone size: NA
D gene: TRBD2
J gene: TRBJ2-1
CDR3 protein: CASSSDLTSAGVRNEQFF
CDR3 DNA: TGTGCCAGCAGTTCCGACCTAACTAGCGCCGGCGTGAGGAATGAGCAGTTCTTC

V gene: TRBV2
clone size: NA
D gene: TRBD1
J gene: TRBJ1-2
CDR3 protein: CASRRQGRGYTF
CDR3 DNA: TGTGCCAGCAGGCGACAGGGTCGTGGCTACACCTTC

V gene: TRBV10-3
clone size: NA
D gene: NA
J gene: TRBJ2-1
CDR3 protein: CAISVPAFDEQFF
CDR3 DNA: TGTGCCATCAGTGTTCCCGCGTTCGATGAGCAGTTCTTC

V gene: TRBV28
clone size: NA
D gene: NA
J gene: TRBJ1-1
CDR3 protein: CASSFLLGASSEAFF
CDR3 DNA: TGTGCCAGCAGTTTTTTACTGGGGGCTTCTTCTGAAGCTTTCTTT

V gene: TRBV19
clone size: NA
D gene: NA
J gene: TRBJ2-1
CDR3 protein: CASKRHPDNEQFF
CDR3 DNA: TGTGCCAGTAAGAGACACCCGGACAATGAGCAGTTCTTC

V gene: TRBV5-1
clone size: NA
D gene: NA
J gene: TRBJ1-6
CDR3 protein: CASSFREYNSPLHF
CDR3 DNA: TGCGCCAGCAGCTTCCGGGAGTATAATTCACCCCTCCACTTT

V gene: TRBV19
clone size: NA
D gene: NA
J gene: TRBJ1-2
CDR3 protein: CASSITGSEGYTF
CDR3 DNA: TGTGCCAGTAGTATTACGGGGTCTGAGGGCTACACCTTC

V gene: TRBV2
clone size: NA
D gene: TRBD1
J gene: TRBJ2-2
CDR3 protein: CASRVDRGPTGELFF
CDR3 DNA: TGTGCCAGCAGGGTAGACAGGGGGCCCACCGGGGAGCTGTTTTTT

V gene: TRBV4-2
clone size: NA
D gene: NA
J gene: TRBJ1-2
CDR3 protein: CASSQPGYYGYTF
CDR3 DNA: TGTGCCAGCAGCCAACCGGGATACTATGGCTACACCTTC

V gene: TRBV4-3
clone size: NA
D gene: TRBD2
J gene: TRBJ2-7
CDR3 protein: CASSQDLGGSDEQYF
CDR3 DNA: TGCGCCAGCAGCCAAGATTTGGGCGGGAGTGACGAGCAGTACTTC

V gene: TRBV28
clone size: NA
D gene: TRBD2
J gene: TRBJ2-3
CDR3 protein: CASSSETSGTDTQYF
CDR3 DNA: TGTGCCAGCAGTTCCGAGACTAGCGGGACAGATACGCAGTATTTT

V gene: TRBV7-7
clone size: NA
D gene: TRBD1
J gene: TRBJ2-7
CDR3 protein: CASSLTGGRGEQYF
CDR3 DNA: TGTGCTAGCAGCCTCACAGGGGGCAGGGGTGAGCAGTACTTC

V gene: TRBV27
clone size: NA
D gene: NA
J gene: TRBJ2-7
CDR3 protein: CASSFAGIREQYF
CDR3 DNA: TGTGCCAGCAGTTTTGCAGGGATTCGCGAGCAGTACTTC

V gene: TRBV9
clone size: NA
D gene: TRBD2
J gene: TRBJ2-3
CDR3 protein: CASSVGTSGSGTDTQYF
CDR3 DNA: TGTGCCAGCAGCGTCGGGACTAGCGGGAGTGGCACAGATACGCAGTATTTT

V gene: TRBV27
clone size: NA
D gene: TRBD1
J gene: TRBJ1-1
CDR3 protein: CASSPTGTENTEAFF
CDR3 DNA: TGTGCCAGCAGCCCTACCGGGACAGAGAACACTGAAGCTTTCTTT

V gene: TRBV27
clone size: NA
D gene: NA
J gene: TRBJ2-7
CDR3 protein: CATHPGQGYSYEQYF
CDR3 DNA: TGTGCCACCCACCCTGGCCAGGGGTACTCCTACGAGCAGTACTTC

V gene: TRBV7-9
clone size: NA
D gene: NA
J gene: TRBJ2-5
CDR3 protein: CASSLAGGRQETQYF
CDR3 DNA: TGTGCCAGCAGCTTAGCGGGGGGGCGTCAAGAGACCCAGTACTTC

V gene: TRBV19
clone size: NA
D gene: NA
J gene: TRBJ2-1
CDR3 protein: CASSRTYNEQFF
CDR3 DNA: TGTGCCAGTAGTAGAACTTACAATGAGCAGTTCTTC

V gene: TRBV12-3/TRBV12-4
clone size: NA
D gene: NA
J gene: TRBJ2-5
CDR3 protein: CASRYSAPETQYF
CDR3 DNA: TGTGCCAGCAGATATAGCGCTCCGGAGACCCAGTACTTC

V gene: TRBV6-5
clone size: NA
D gene: TRBD2
J gene: TRBJ2-1
CDR3 protein: CASGWSGKFYNEQFF
CDR3 DNA: TGTGCCAGCGGATGGAGCGGGAAGTTCTACAATGAGCAGTTCTTC

V gene: TRBV9
clone size: NA
D gene: TRBD1
J gene: TRBJ1-3
CDR3 protein: CASSVQGGLGNTIYF
CDR3 DNA: TGTGCCAGCAGCGTCCAGGGGGGACTGGGAAACACCATATATTTT

V gene: TRBV4-2
clone size: NA
D gene: TRBD2
J gene: TRBJ2-1
CDR3 protein: CASSHGTSGLYNEQFF
CDR3 DNA: TGTGCCAGCAGCCATGGGACTAGCGGGCTTTACAATGAGCAGTTCTTC

V gene: TRBV10-2
clone size: once
D gene: NA
J gene: TRBJ2-1
CDR3 protein: CASSESGSFPDEQFF
CDR3 DNA: TGCGCCAGCAGTGAGTCGGGTAGCTTCCCCGATGAGCAGTTCTTC

V gene: TRBV11-1
clone size: once
D gene: NA
J gene: TRBJ2-7
CDR3 protein: CASSFPRSYEQYF
CDR3 DNA: TGTGCCAGCAGCTTCCCGCGCTCCTACGAGCAGTACTTC

V gene: TRBV4-1
clone size: NA
D gene: NA
J gene: TRBJ2-1
CDR3 protein: CASSQVPLAGPAGEQFF
CDR3 DNA: TGCGCCAGCAGCCAGGTTCCCCTAGCCGGACCGGCTGGTGAGCAGTTCTTC

V gene: TRBV19
clone size: NA
D gene: TRBD1
J gene: TRBJ1-4
CDR3 protein: CASNGQGGRKLFF
CDR3 DNA: TGTGCCAGTAATGGACAGGGTGGACGAAAACTGTTTTTT

V gene: TRBV6-5
clone size: NA
D gene: NA
J gene: TRBJ1-2
CDR3 protein: CASSYGQSGYYGYTF
CDR3 DNA: TGTGCCAGCAGTTACGGACAGTCCGGATACTATGGCTACACCTTC

V gene: TRBV5-6
clone size: NA
D gene: TRBD1
J gene: TRBJ2-6
CDR3 protein: CASSFGTGNSGANVLTF
CDR3 DNA: TGTGCCAGCAGCTTCGGGACAGGGAACTCTGGGGCCAACGTCCTGACTTTC

V gene: TRBV9
clone size: NA
D gene: TRBD2
J gene: TRBJ2-3
CDR3 protein: CASSARKREGTDTQYF
CDR3 DNA: TGTGCCAGCAGCGCGCGAAAGCGGGAGGGCACAGATACGCAGTATTTT

V gene: TRBV30
clone size: NA
D gene: TRBD1
J gene: TRBJ1-4
CDR3 protein: CAWRSGTVNEKLFF
CDR3 DNA: TGTGCCTGGCGGTCCGGGACAGTTAATGAAAAACTGTTTTTT

V gene: TRBV7-9
clone size: few
D gene: NA
J gene: TRBJ2-6
CDR3 protein: CASSFPRSGANVLTF
CDR3 DNA: TGTGCCAGCAGCTTCCCCCGCTCTGGGGCCAACGTCCTGACTTTC

V gene: TRBV10-2
clone size: NA
D gene: TRBD1
J gene: TRBJ1-1
CDR3 protein: CASSEIGQGASAFF
CDR3 DNA: TGCGCCAGCAGTGAAATTGGGCAGGGGGCATCGGCTTTCTTT

V gene: TRBV25-1
clone size: NA
D gene: NA
J gene: TRBJ1-2
CDR3 protein: CASSEYSGIYGYTF
CDR3 DNA: TGTGCCAGCAGTGAATATTCAGGGATCTATGGCTACACCTTC

V gene: TRBV5-1
clone size: few
D gene: TRBD1
J gene: TRBJ1-5
CDR3 protein: CASSLMAAGGSQPQHF
CDR3 DNA: TGCGCCAGCAGCTTGATGGCCGCAGGGGGTAGTCAGCCCCAGCATTTT